The present T cell receptor beta chain was sequenced within a study of T cells in localized non-small cell lung cancer. The CDR3 length is 14 residues. CDR1 and CDR2 from the germline V gene are LNHDA and SQIVND (reference sequence). V shed 5 bases and J shed 5 bases, with 15 bases lying between them. The protocol was immunoSEQ multiplex PCR, while the TCRdb copy is restricted to in-frame clones and leaves out a portion. The sample lists roughly 7,300 clones; about 90% were seen once. The study's findings and limits: Higher blood T cell density went with longer overall survival. Uninvolved adjacent lung, not tumor, had the highest T cell clonality.

For this clone: The antigen is undetermined.

This sequence was found in a male donor older than 55 with stage II lung adenocarcinoma. Sequenced material: peripheral blood mononuclear cells, taken before any cancer treatment. This chain links TRBV19 with TRBJ1-1, with a weak D call TRBD1 (6 bases). The DNA of the CDR3 is TGTGCCAGTAGTGACTACAGGGTAAGGACTGAAGCTTTCTTT. It translates to CASSDYRVRTEAFF. Based on the CDR3 plus reference TRBV19 and TRBJ1-1, the full variable domain is DGGITQSPKYLFRKEGQNVTLSCEQNLNHDAMYWYRQDPGQGLRLIYYSQIVNDFQKGDIAEGYSVSREKKESFPLTVTSAQKNPTAFYLCASSDYRVRTEAFFGQGTRLTVV.